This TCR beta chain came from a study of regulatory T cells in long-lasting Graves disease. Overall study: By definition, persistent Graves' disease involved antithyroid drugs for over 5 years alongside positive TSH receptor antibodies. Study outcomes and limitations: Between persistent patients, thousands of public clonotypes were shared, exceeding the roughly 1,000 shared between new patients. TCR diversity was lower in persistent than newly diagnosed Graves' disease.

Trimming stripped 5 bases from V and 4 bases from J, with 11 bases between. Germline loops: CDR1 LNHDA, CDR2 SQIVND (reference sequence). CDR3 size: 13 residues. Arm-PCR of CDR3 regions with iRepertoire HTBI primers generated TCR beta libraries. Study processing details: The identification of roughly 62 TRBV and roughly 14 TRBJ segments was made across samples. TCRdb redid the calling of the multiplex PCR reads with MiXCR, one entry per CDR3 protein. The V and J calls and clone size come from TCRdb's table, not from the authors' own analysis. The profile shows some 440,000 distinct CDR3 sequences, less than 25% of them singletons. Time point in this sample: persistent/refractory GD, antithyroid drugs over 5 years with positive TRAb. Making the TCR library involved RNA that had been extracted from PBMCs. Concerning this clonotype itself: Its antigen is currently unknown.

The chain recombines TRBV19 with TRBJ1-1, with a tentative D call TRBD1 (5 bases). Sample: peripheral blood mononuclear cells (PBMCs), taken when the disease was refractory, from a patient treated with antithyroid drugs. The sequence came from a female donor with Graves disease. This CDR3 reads CASSASGSTEAFF. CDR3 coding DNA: TGTGCCAGTAGTGCTTCAGGGTCCACTGAAGCTTTCTTT.